Shown below are 31 T cell receptor beta chains from a single sample sequenced in a study of immune characterization of retroperitoneal liposarcoma. TCRdb independently ran MiXCR on the PCR reads; one entry per CDR3 protein. The profile shows 9,500 to 13,000 distinct CDR3 sequences, approximately 26% of them singletons. The sample consisted of tumor tissue. The receptors derive from a female donor with retroperitoneal liposarcoma.

This clonotype was observed at least ten times. The genes are TRBV12-3 or TRBV12-4 and TRBJ2-1; the match to TRBD2 covers 13 bases. The assigned J gene may be wrong: the sequence end matches TRBJ2-7 better. The CDR3 extends over 16 amino acids. In nucleotides, the CDR3 is TGTGCCAGCAGTACCCCGGGACTAGCGGGGATTGTTGAGCAGTACTTC. Amino acids: CASSTPGLAGIVEQYF.

This clonotype was seen a handful of times. The chain links TRBV12-3 or TRBV12-4 to TRBJ2-1, with 7 nucleotides matching TRBD1. J lost 4 bases, V lost 6 bases, and 3 bases had no gene match. This CDR3 has 13 residues. The DNA of the CDR3 is TGTGCCAGCAGGATGGGACAGTACAATGAGCAGTTCTTC. As protein: CASRMGQYNEQFF.

The chain couples TRBV10-2 to TRBJ2-4, with 7 bases lining up with TRBD2. The DNA end is more similar to TRBJ2-5, so the J call may be wrong. The germline V gene has CDR1 WSHSY and CDR2 SAAADI. The length of the CDR3 is 17 residues. The CDR3 is CASSDPMDGRAQETQYF. In DNA form, the CDR3 reads TGCGCCAGCAGTGACCCAATGGATGGGAGGGCCCAAGAGACCCAGTACTTC.

The chain links TRBV6-1 to TRBJ1-6, with no clear D. V lost 9 bases and J 5 bases, leaving 14 bases between the germline ends. Per germline, CDR1 MNHNS and CDR2 SASEGT. The CDR3 is 14 amino acids. The CDR3 loop is CASNLWGDNSPLHF. CDR3 coding DNA: TGTGCCAGTAACCTGTGGGGAGATAATTCACCCCTCCACTTT.

The chain recombines TRBV27 with TRBJ2-3; 14 bases are shared with TRBD2. From germline, CDR1 is MNHEY and CDR2 SMNVEV (reference sequence). The CDR3 contains 18 residues. The junction had 12 bases not matched to a gene; V was cut back by 6 bases and J by 4 bases. The CDR3, as DNA: TGTGCCAGCAGACTAGGACTAGCGGGAGGCCCTTATGCAGATACGCAGTATTTT. This encodes CASRLGLAGGPYADTQYF.

The table lists this clonotype with a few counts. The chain joins TRBV6-6 to TRBJ1-1; no firm D call. The CDR3 sequence is 15 residues long. Trimming cost V 0 bases and J 5 bases, with 13 bases left between them. Germline lookup yields CDR1 MNHNY and CDR2 SVGAGI (reference sequence). The CDR3 coding sequence is TGTGCCAGCAGTTACTCGACCCCGGGCTATACTGAAGCTTTCTTT. Protein product: CASSYSTPGYTEAFF.

The chain links TRBV6-6 to TRBJ1-2; D unclear. The CDR3 contains 14 residues. Germline V gives CDR1 MNHNY, CDR2 SVGAGI (reference sequence). V was clipped by 0 bases and J by 4 bases, with 9 bases between them. The CDR3 region is CASSYSSGFYGYTF. The DNA for the CDR3 is TGTGCCAGCAGTTACTCGTCGGGGTTCTATGGCTACACCTTC.

This clonotype was found many times. The chain is built from TRBV11-3 and TRBJ2-5; D is uncertain. The J call may be wrong; the DNA end is better matched by TRBJ2-7. CDR3 size: 13 residues. Looked up from germline, CDR1 is SGHNT and CDR2 is YENEEA. Here the CDR3 DNA reads TGTGCCAGCAGCTTAGAGGCGTACAACGAGCAGTACTTC. Amino acid sequence: CASSLEAYNEQYF.

The gene calls are TRBV6-6 and TRBJ2-1; TRBD1 matches 8 bases. The V gene end was trimmed by 5 bases and the J gene end by 9 bases; junction bases not matched to a gene: 3. Germline CDR1 MNHNY, CDR2 SVGAGI (reference sequence). CDR3 length equals 12 residues. The CDR3 nucleotides read TGTGCCAGCAGTAGACAGGGGCCTGAGCAGTTCTTC. This gives the protein CASSRQGPEQFF.

The chain employs TRBV7-2 and TRBJ2-1, with D possibly being TRBD1 (6 bases). This CDR3 region has 14 residues. CDR1 and CDR2 from the germline V gene are SGHTA and FQGNSA. The ends were cut back, 5 bases at V and 10 bases at J, with 18 bases in the middle. The CDR3 DNA follows: TGTGCCAGCAGCCCCCCGACAGGTTTTTCGGAGCAGTTCTTC. Its translation is CASSPPTGFSEQFF.

The table lists this clonotype with many counts. The chain recombines TRBV11-2 with TRBJ2-1, with D unclear. V lost 3 bases and J lost 8, with 14 bases in between. CDR1 SGHAT and CDR2 FQNNGV come from the germline V gene. CDR3 size: 14 residues. CDR3 residues: CASSFSPRTDEQFF. CDR3 nucleotide sequence: TGTGCCAGCAGCTTCTCCCCTAGGACCGATGAGCAGTTCTTC.

This rearrangement joins TRBV6-1 to TRBJ1-4; D might be TRBD1 (6 bases). There are 13 residues in the CDR3. The V end was cut by 9 bases, the J end by 8 bases, with 16 bases between. Germline values: CDR1 MNHNS, CDR2 SASEGT. The CDR3 DNA is TGTGCCAGTACGGGGGGGGCCGAAGAAAAACTGTTTTTT. Residues: CASTGGAEEKLFF.

This chain joins TRBV12-3 or TRBV12-4 and TRBJ2-1; D could derive from TRBD1 or TRBD2 (5 bases each). This CDR3 has 14 residues. V lost 5 bases and J 13 bases, leaving 21 bases between the germline ends. In DNA, the CDR3 is TGTGCCAGCAGTATGAGGGGATCCCAAGAGACCCAGTTCTTC. This sequence encodes CASSMRGSQETQFF.

J is TRBJ2-1 and V is TRBV12-3 or TRBV12-4; D possibly corresponds to TRBD2 (6 bases). The CDR3 is made up of 12 amino acids. Trimming removed 6 bases at V and 9 bases at J, with 12 bases between. The CDR3 sequence is CASSRRGSEQFF. The CDR3 DNA follows: TGTGCCAGCAGCCGTCGGGGGAGTGAGCAGTTCTTC.

About this clonotype itself: This may come from a read error, since a much larger clone is one base off. The chain is built from TRBV6-5 and TRBJ1-4, with TRBD1 matching 9 bases. The V and J ends lost 6 bases and 16 bases, in that order; junction bases with no gene match: 21. The CDR3 runs to 16 residues. Looked up from germline, CDR1 is MNHEY and CDR2 is SVGAGI. The CDR3 DNA follows: TGTGCCAGCAGGGAATACCCCGGGACAGGGAGTGATACGCAGTTTTTT. As protein: CASREYPGTGSDTQFF.

As concerns this clonotype: One base away lies a much larger clone, so this may be a sequencing read error. The chain uses TRBV11-3 and TRBJ2-3; D might be TRBD2 (5 bases). The CDR3 extends over 15 amino acids. V lost 1 base and J 2 bases, leaving 10 bases between the germline ends. Germline-derived CDR1 and CDR2 are SGHNT and YENEEA. The CDR3, as DNA: TGTGCCAGCAGCTTAGTTGTCGGGAACACAGATACGCAGTATTTT. Translated: CASSLVVGNTDTQYF. Combining the CDR3 with reference TRBV11-3 and TRBJ2-3 gives the whole variable domain EAGVVQSPRYKIIEKKQPVAFWCNPISGHNTLYWYLQNLGQGPELLIRYENEEAVDDSQLPKDRFSAERLKGVDSTLKIQPAELGDSAVYLCASSLVVGNTDTQYFGPGTRLTVL.

In its sample, this clonotype was seen many times. The gene calls are TRBV11-1 and TRBJ2-3, with D perhaps matching TRBD1 or TRBD2 (6 bases each). This CDR3 region has 16 residues. V lost 2 bases and J lost 3, with 15 bases in between. Germline V gene data show CDR1 as SGHAT and CDR2 as FQDESV (reference sequence). In DNA, the CDR3 is TGTGCCAGCAGCTTAACAGGCACAGGGAGGACAGATACGCAGTATTTT. Translating it yields CASSLTGTGRTDTQYF.

This clonotype was observed many times. The chain joins TRBV7-6 to TRBJ2-1, with TRBD2 as a possible D gene (5 bases). V gave up 0 bases and J gave up 2 bases, with 8 bases separating them. CDR1 is SGHVS and CDR2 is FNYEAQ in the germline V gene. The CDR3 contains 15 residues. The CDR3, as DNA: TGTGCCAGCAGCTTAGCGGCTAGCCCCTACAATGAGCAGTTCTTC. Translated: CASSLAASPYNEQFF.

The CDR3 sequence is CASSPGGAGTDTQYF. As DNA, the CDR3 is TGCGCCAGCAGCCCAGGTGGCGCGGGGACTGATACGCAGTATTTT. The chain joins TRBV10-1 to TRBJ2-3; D is perhaps TRBD2 (6 bases). CDR1 and CDR2 (germline): WNHNN, SYGVQD (reference sequence). V shed 6 bases and J shed 6 bases, with 19 bases lying between them. The CDR3 totals 15 residues.

In regard to this clonotype: At one of its ends the junction is not consistent with the germline gene, which may arise from a read error. This rearrangement joins TRBV6-7 to TRBJ1-6; the D gene is possibly TRBD1 (6 bases). Being an ORF, TRBV6-7 has a function that is uncertain. The CDR3 is made up of 18 amino acids. CDR3 DNA sequence: TGTGCCAGCAGTTACACGCAGACGGACAGCTCCTATAATTCACCCCCCCACTTT. Translating it yields CASSYTQTDSSYNSPPHF.

The J gene is TRBJ2-1, the V gene TRBV6-1; D is unresolved. V was clipped by 3 bases and J by 5 bases, with 2 bases between them. The CDR3 sequence is 11 residues long. CDR1 is MNHNS and CDR2 is SASEGT in the germline V gene. The CDR3 DNA sequence: TGTGCCAGCAGTGAGAACAATGAGCAGTTCTTC. This codes for CASSENNEQFF.

This clonotype was seen a handful of times. The chain couples TRBV10-3 to TRBJ2-1, with TRBD2 matching 9 bases. The CDR3 is 16 residues long. In germline, CDR1 is ENHRY, CDR2 SYGVKD. V was pared by 2 bases and J by 10 bases, with 12 bases of the junction left unmatched. In DNA, the CDR3 is TGTGCCATCAGTGAGACTAGCGGGTATAGGGTGGGCGAGCAGTTCTTC. Its protein product is CAISETSGYRVGEQFF.

The chain recombines TRBV11-2 with TRBJ1-5; D gene unclear. The V gene's germline CDR1 is SGHAT and CDR2 FQNNGV. Trimming pared 5 bases from V and 7 bases from J, leaving 12 bases between. The CDR3 loop spans 13 amino acids. DNA of the CDR3: TGTGCCAGCAGCATCTCAGTCAGGCAGCCCCAGCATTTT. This gives the protein CASSISVRQPQHF.

This clonotype was counted a few times. The chain links TRBV4-1 to TRBJ2-1; the match to TRBD2 covers 9 bases. The germline V gene has CDR1 MGHRA and CDR2 YSYEKL. J gave up 2 bases and V 3 bases, and 11 bases lay outside the gene matches. CDR3 size: 18 residues. CDR3 DNA sequence: TGCGCCAGCAGCCATTATCCCAGACTAGCGGCTCCCTACAATGAGCAGTTCTTC. Its protein is CASSHYPRLAAPYNEQFF.

The J gene is TRBJ2-1, the V gene TRBV12-5; D may match TRBD1 or TRBD2 (5 bases each). The CDR3 has 19 amino acids. Trimming shortened V by 1 base and J by 13 bases, and 32 bases separated the two germline ends. Germline CDR1 LGHNT, CDR2 FRNRAP. The CDR3 DNA follows: TGTGCTAGTGGTTTGGCCCTGGGACCCGCCAATCGCATCCAAGAGACCCAGTTCTTC. It codes for CASGLALGPANRIQETQFF.

The rearrangement uses TRBV7-2 and TRBJ2-1, with D unresolved. CDR1 and CDR2 from the germline V gene are SGHTA and FQGNSA. The CDR3 length is 15 residues. With 1 base removed from V and 10 bases from J, the gap between germline ends came to 17 bases. The CDR3 sequence is CASSLDRRIPDEQFF. CDR3 in DNA: TGTGCCAGCAGCTTAGATCGGCGGATCCCGGACGAGCAGTTCTTC.

Judged by abundance, this clonotype is medium-sized. The chain uses TRBV6-1 and TRBJ2-7; D gene uncertain. The CDR3 totals 12 residues. The V and J ends lost 2 bases and 3 bases respectively, with 5 bases between them. The V gene's germline CDR1 is MNHNS and CDR2 SASEGT. The CDR3 reads CASSEWVYEQYF. The CDR3 DNA reads TGTGCCAGCAGTGAATGGGTCTACGAGCAGTACTTC.

Concerning this clonotype itself: Its ends do not fully match the called genes, so a read error is possible. The chain carries TRBV4-1 and TRBJ2-4, with 8 bases lining up with TRBD2. The germline CDR1 and CDR2 sequences are MGHRA and YSYEKL. CDR3 length: 15 residues. The chain's CDR3 is CASSQGLVILDEQYF. As DNA, the CDR3 is TGTGCCAGCAGCCAGGGACTAGTAATCCTCGATGAGCAGTACTTC.

J is TRBJ2-3 and V is TRBV5-3, with 11 bases matching TRBD2. TRBV5-3 has ORF status, its function being uncertain. Trimming cost V 8 bases and J 1 base; bases outside gene matches: 9. This CDR3 region has 16 residues. CDR3 protein: CASNLGSGRGTDTQYF. Written as DNA, the CDR3 is TGTGCCAGCAACCTGGGTAGCGGGAGGGGCACAGATACGCAGTATTTT.

By frequency in the sample, this clonotype is medium-sized (0.01 to 0.1%). This chain connects TRBV6-6 to TRBJ2-7; TRBD1 might be the D (5 bases). V shed 2 bases and J shed 1 base, with 9 bases lying between them. The CDR3 is 14 amino acids. Germline CDR1 MNHNY, CDR2 SVGAGI (reference sequence). CDR3 amino acids: CASSYRGQSYEQYF. CDR3 coding DNA: TGTGCCAGCAGTTACAGGGGCCAGTCCTACGAGCAGTACTTC.

In this sample, this clonotype is medium-sized. The gene calls are TRBV6-1 and TRBJ2-1, with D perhaps assigned TRBD1 or TRBD2 (5 bases each). The end of the DNA is better explained by TRBJ2-7, so the J call may be wrong. The germline V gene has CDR1 MNHNS and CDR2 SASEGT. The CDR3 runs to 11 residues. As DNA, the CDR3 is TGTGCCAGCTCGTGGGGGAATGAGCAGTACTTC. This sequence encodes CASSWGNEQYF.